The sample holds a few counts of the clone carrying this TCR beta chain. This entry comes from a study of patients and donors after allogeneic stem cell transplantation. Each CDR3 protein gets one entry after TCRdb re-called the RT-PCR reads with MiXCR. The table includes roughly 940,000 distinct CDR3 sequences, over 15% detected once. The CDR3 extends over 13 amino acids. Germline V gives CDR1 SGHAT, CDR2 FQNNGV. Germline trimming cut 3 bases from V and 6 bases from J; bases unmatched to any gene: 3. This clonotype was obtained from a human donor who was either an allogeneic HSCT recipient or a stem cell or donor lymphocyte infusion donor (not recorded which). It is not recorded whose cells these are; they may come from a transplant donor. The genes are TRBV11-2 and TRBJ1-2; 8 bases align to TRBD1. Sequencing was performed on blood, either unsorted or a sorted T cell fraction (not recorded which). The CDR3 DNA reads as TGTGCCAGCAGCTTCGACAGGGGAGATGGCTACACCTTC. This encodes CASSFDRGDGYTF.